This T cell receptor (beta chain) appears in the sequencing data of a study of blood T cell repertoires in COVID-19. Study-level information: T cells, B-cell-depleted T cells, or PBMCs provided the cDNA or gDNA that served as material.

In the authors' methods: Estimation of nucleated cell counts was performed using reference gene primer amplification. Libraries were prepared by immunoSEQ multiplex PCR; TCRdb keeps only in-frame clonotypes and omits some of them. V, J and clone size were drawn from that table, and D and trimming were deduced from the DNA. The top ten clones hold around 6% of a sample with fewer than 250,000 clones, 83% of them seen once. The CDR3 has 15 amino acids. V gave up 7 bases and J gave up 5 bases; unmatched junction bases: 10. Germline V gives CDR1 SGHTA, CDR2 FQGNSA. Sequencing input: peripheral blood. The clonotype originates from a human donor in a cohort sampled during active COVID-19. The chain uses TRBV7-2 and TRBJ2-7, with TRBD2 identical over 11 bases. CDR3 loop: CASTRVAGGQDEQYF. CDR3 sequence (DNA): TGTGCCAGCACCCGGGTAGCGGGAGGGCAGGACGAGCAGTACTTC.